These 5 T cell receptor beta chains originate from one sample sequenced in a study of beta chain features in type 1 diabetes. Study-wide findings and caveats: Moderate yet significant TCRB CDR3 shortening was seen in Type 1 diabetes patients in all four CD4+ subsets.

Expressed TCRB transcripts got sequenced, as all isolated RNA was reverse transcribed. TCRdb's copy holds only in-frame clones and misses some; the assay was immunoSEQ multiplex PCR. The data contain 300,000 to 450,000 clones, around a tenth of them singletons. Antigens for these TCRs are unknown. Input material: central memory CD4+ T cells from blood. The receptor source for this set is a man under 40 with type 1 diabetes.

About this clone: Within the sample, other DNA sequences also encode this same CDR3. The chain has TRBV20-1 and TRBJ1-2; D gene uncertain. Germline-derived CDR1 and CDR2 are DFQATT and SNEGSKA (reference sequence). V was clipped by 3 bases and J by 7 bases, with 9 bases between them. The CDR3 runs to 11 residues. CDR3 protein: CSASPGGGYTF. CDR3 in DNA: TGCAGTGCTAGTCCGGGAGGTGGCTACACCTTC.

This clone was seen a few times. V usage is TRBV27 and J usage is TRBJ2-2, with 7 bases that match TRBD2. CDR1 is MNHEY, CDR2 SMNVEV, per germline (reference sequence). The trim removed 5 bases at V and 5 bases at J, leaving 8 bases unmatched. The CDR3 is made up of 15 amino acids. The CDR3 sequence is CASSPSWGGTGELFF. CDR3 sequence (DNA): TGTGCCAGCAGTCCCTCGTGGGGAGGGACCGGGGAGCTGTTTTTT.

This clone has a handful of counts. J is TRBJ1-4 and V is TRBV19; D is possibly TRBD1 (5 bases). The CDR3 length is 11 residues. Germline V gene data show CDR1 as LNHDA and CDR2 as SQIVND (reference sequence). V lost 10 bases and J 8 bases, leaving 11 bases between the germline ends. The CDR3: CATPGDEKLFF. The CDR3 DNA reads as TGTGCCACCCCGGGGGACGAAAAACTGTTTTTT.

This chain links TRBV18 with TRBJ1-4; D is uncertain. CDR1 is KGHSH, CDR2 LQKENI, per germline. Trimming stripped 4 bases from V and 0 bases from J, with 3 bases between. CDR3 length equals 13 residues. The CDR3 protein is CASSQATNEKLFF. The CDR3 bases are TGTGCCAGCTCACAAGCAACTAATGAAAAACTGTTTTTT.

This clone was seen only a few times. The rearrangement links TRBV6-1 to TRBJ1-5, with 10 positions matching TRBD1. CDR3 length: 15 residues. J lost 6 bases, V lost 4 bases, and 6 bases had no gene match. Germline V lookup: CDR1 MNHNS, CDR2 SASEGT. The CDR3 nucleotides are TGTGCCAGCAGTGTAACCGGGACAGGGGTTCAGCCCCAGCATTTT. Residues: CASSVTGTGVQPQHF.